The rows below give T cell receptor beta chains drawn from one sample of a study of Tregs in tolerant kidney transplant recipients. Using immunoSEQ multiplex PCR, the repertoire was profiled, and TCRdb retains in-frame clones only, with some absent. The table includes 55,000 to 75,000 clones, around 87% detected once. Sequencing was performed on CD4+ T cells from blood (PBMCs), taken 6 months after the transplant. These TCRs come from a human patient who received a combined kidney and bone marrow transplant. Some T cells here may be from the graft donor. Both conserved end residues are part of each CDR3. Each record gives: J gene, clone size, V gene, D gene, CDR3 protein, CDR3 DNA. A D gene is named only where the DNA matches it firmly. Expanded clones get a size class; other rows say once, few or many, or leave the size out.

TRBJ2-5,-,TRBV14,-,CASSSVSSGTQYF,TGTGCCAGCAGCTCCGTCTCATCGGGGACCCAGTACTTC
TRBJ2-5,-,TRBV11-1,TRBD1,CASSKDRVSQTQYF,TGTGCCAGCTCCAAGGACAGGGTCTCTCAGACCCAGTACTTC
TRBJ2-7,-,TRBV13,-,CASSVTVPPSEQYF,TGTGCCAGCAGCGTGACAGTTCCTCCATCGGAGCAGTACTTC
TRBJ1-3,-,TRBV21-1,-,CASSKRGCGSNTIYF,TGTGCCAGCAGCAAACGGGGGTGTGGGTCGAACACCATATATTTT
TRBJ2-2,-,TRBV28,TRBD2,CASSLAGVNTGELFF,TGTGCCAGCAGCCTAGCGGGAGTTAACACCGGGGAGCTGTTTTTT
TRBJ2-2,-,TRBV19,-,CASKGDTGELFF,TGTGCCAGTAAGGGGGACACCGGGGAGCTGTTTTTT
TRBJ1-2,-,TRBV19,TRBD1,CASRKTRTGVNYGYTF,TGTGCCAGTAGAAAAACCCGGACAGGGGTTAACTATGGCTACACCTTC
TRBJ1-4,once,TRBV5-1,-,CASSLGATNEKLFF,TGCGCCAGCAGCTTGGGAGCAACTAATGAAAAACTGTTTTTT
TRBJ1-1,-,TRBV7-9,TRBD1,CASSLTGGVGAFF,TGTGCCAGCAGCTTAACAGGGGGCGTTGGAGCTTTCTTT
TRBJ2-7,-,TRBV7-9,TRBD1,CASSLNRDRLYEQYF,TGTGCCAGCAGCTTAAACCGGGACAGACTCTACGAGCAGTACTTC
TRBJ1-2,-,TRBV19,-,CASSIDLDTYGYTF,TGTGCCAGTAGTATAGATCTAGATACTTATGGCTACACCTTC
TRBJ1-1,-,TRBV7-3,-,CASSLGGSVTEAFF,TGTGCCAGCAGCTTAGGGGGGTCGGTCACTGAAGCTTTCTTT
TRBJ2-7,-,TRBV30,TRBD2,CAWSVRGGSEQYF,TGTGCCTGGAGTGTACGGGGGGGGAGCGAGCAGTACTTC
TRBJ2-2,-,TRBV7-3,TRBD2,CASSTGTSGFNTGELFF,TGTGCCAGCAGTACCGGGACTAGCGGGTTTAACACCGGGGAGCTGTTTTTT
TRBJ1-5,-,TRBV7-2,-,CASSLAPGPQHF,TGTGCCAGCAGCTTAGCTCCAGGGCCCCAGCATTTT
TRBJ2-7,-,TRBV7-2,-,CASSLARGQGLYEQYF,TGTGCCAGCAGCTTAGCGCGCGGGCAGGGACTCTACGAGCAGTACTTC
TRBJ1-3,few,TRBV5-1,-,CASSPGATSGNTIYF,TGCGCCAGCAGCCCAGGGGCTACCTCTGGAAACACCATATATTTT
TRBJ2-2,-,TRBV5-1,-,CASSLGAGESGELFF,TGCGCCAGCAGCTTGGGCGCAGGGGAAAGCGGGGAGCTGTTTTTT
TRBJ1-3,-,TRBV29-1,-,CSVDTGSGNTIYF,TGCAGCGTTGATACAGGCTCTGGAAACACCATATATTTT
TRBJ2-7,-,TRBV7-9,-,CASAPQGYEQYF,TGTGCCAGCGCTCCCCAGGGGTACGAGCAGTACTTC
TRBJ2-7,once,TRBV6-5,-,CASSYSDSYEQYF,TGTGCCAGCAGTTACTCAGACAGCTACGAGCAGTACTTC
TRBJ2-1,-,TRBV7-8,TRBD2,CASSQGLYNEQFF,TGTGCCAGCAGCCAGGGACTATACAATGAGCAGTTCTTC
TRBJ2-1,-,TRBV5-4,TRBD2,CASSISGRDEQFF,TGTGCCAGCAGCATTAGCGGGAGGGATGAGCAGTTCTTC
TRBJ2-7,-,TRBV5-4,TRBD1,CASSKGQGTHEQYF,TGTGCCAGCAGCAAAGGACAGGGTACCCACGAGCAGTACTTC
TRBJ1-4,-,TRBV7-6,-,CASSLASDEKLFF,TGTGCCAGCAGCTTAGCATCTGATGAAAAACTGTTTTTT
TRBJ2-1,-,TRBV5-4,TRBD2,CAGTSESYNEQFF,TGTGCCGGTACTAGCGAGTCTTACAATGAGCAGTTCTTC
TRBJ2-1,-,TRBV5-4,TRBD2,CASSFRRGDHNEQFF,TGTGCCAGCAGCTTTAGACGGGGGGACCACAATGAGCAGTTCTTC
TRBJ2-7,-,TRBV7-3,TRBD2,CASSEGAGIPYEQYF,TGTGCCAGCAGCGAAGGAGCGGGGATTCCCTACGAGCAGTACTTC
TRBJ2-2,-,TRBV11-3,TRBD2,CASSPRTSGVRELFF,TGTGCCAGCAGCCCTAGGACTAGCGGGGTTCGGGAGCTGTTTTTT
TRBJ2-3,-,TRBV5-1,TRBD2,CASSLRTSGSTDTQYF,TGCGCCAGCAGCTTGCGGACTAGCGGGAGCACAGATACGCAGTATTTT
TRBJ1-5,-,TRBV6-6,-,CASSYFSQPQHF,TGTGCCAGCAGTTATTTTAGTCAGCCCCAGCATTTT